This entry lists 3 T cell receptor beta chains sequenced from one sample in a study of cytomegalovirus exposure and HLA in healthy donors. A multiplex PCR was run with 60 Vbeta primers and 13 Jbeta primers. Assay: immunoSEQ multiplex PCR; the TCRdb copy retains only in-frame clones and omits some. The sample has around 130,000 clones, over 70% seen once; the top ten hold approximately 4%. Specimen: PBMCs. The origin of the receptors is a woman aged 35 to 49 in good health and CMV-seronegative.

This chain links TRBV5-1 with TRBJ2-7; 8 bases fit TRBD2. CDR3 length: 14 residues. Losses at the gene ends were 5 bases for V and 3 bases for J; bases not matched to a gene: 7. The germline gives CDR1 SGHRS, CDR2 YFSETQ. The CDR3 coding sequence is TGCGCCAGCAGTACCGGGACTAGTGGCTACGAGCAGTACTTC. Translation: CASSTGTSGYEQYF. Full variable domain (missing parts from reference TRBV5-1 and TRBJ2-7): KAGVTQTPRYLIKTRGQQVTLSCSPISGHRSVSWYQQTPGQGLQFLFEYFSETQRNKGNFPGRFSGRQFSNSRSEMNVSTLELGDSALYLCASSTGTSGYEQYFGPGTRLTVT.

This clone was seen once. The chain couples TRBV10-3 to TRBJ2-7; 13 bases map to TRBD2. With 4 bases clipped from V and 13 bases from J, the junction kept 4 bases outside the gene matches. CDR3 length equals 12 residues. Germline loops: CDR1 ENHRY, CDR2 SYGVKD. The CDR3 protein is CAISGTSGSKYF. CDR3 sequence (DNA): TGTGCCATCAGTGGGACTAGCGGGAGTAAATACTTC.

The V call is TRBV5-1, the J call TRBJ1-1; D remains ambiguous. The CDR3 sequence is 14 residues long. Germline CDR1 and CDR2: SGHRS and YFSETQ. Trimming pared 2 bases from V and 1 base from J, leaving 9 bases between. CDR3 in amino acids: CASSLTNQNTEAFF. The CDR3 coding sequence is TGCGCCAGCAGCTTAACTAACCAGAACACTGAAGCTTTCTTT. The whole variable domain, filled in from reference TRBV5-1 and TRBJ1-1, reads KAGVTQTPRYLIKTRGQQVTLSCSPISGHRSVSWYQQTPGQGLQFLFEYFSETQRNKGNFPGRFSGRQFSNSRSEMNVSTLELGDSALYLCASSLTNQNTEAFFGQGTRLTVV.